These 10 T cell receptor beta chains came from one sample sequenced in a study of shared clonotypes between healthy human individuals. Assay used: immunoSEQ multiplex PCR; TCRdb lists only in-frame clones, some missing. The sample consists of millions of clones, roughly 95% of them appearing once. Sequenced sample: naive CD4+ T cells sorted from blood. Subset given: CD45RA+ positively selected. The source of these receptors is a man younger than 35 in good health.

The chain links TRBV5-1 to TRBJ2-3; no definite D call. Germline CDR1 and CDR2: SGHRS and YFSETQ. V was trimmed by 8 bases and J by 0 bases, leaving 13 bases between them. This CDR3 comprises 14 residues. CDR3 nucleotide sequence: TGCGCCAGTACGACCGGGTTGAGCACAGATACGCAGTATTTT. Protein product: CASTTGLSTDTQYF.

The chain employs TRBV30 and TRBJ2-1; possible D gene TRBD1, 6 bases. This CDR3 contains 13 residues. Trimming removed 2 bases from V and 7 bases from J, with 12 bases in between. Germline V gene sequence: CDR1 GTSNPN, CDR2 SVGIG (reference sequence). CDR3 nucleotide sequence: TGTGCCTGGAGTCAGGGGCGAAGAAATGAGCAGTTCTTC. It translates to CAWSQGRRNEQFF.

Details on this clone: At the DNA level, this CDR3 is encoded by other sequences in the same sample as well. Here the CDR3 reads CASSRTATNEKLFF. The CDR3 DNA reads TGTGCCAGCAGTAGGACAGCAACTAATGAAAAACTGTTTTTT. The chain carries TRBV6-6 and TRBJ1-4; D may be TRBD1 (6 bases). CDR1 is MNHNY, CDR2 SVGAGI, per germline (reference sequence). V shed 5 bases and J shed 0 bases, with 7 bases lying between them. This CDR3 comprises 14 residues.

This clone occurred once. This chain links TRBV5-1 with TRBJ2-1; 8 bases line up with TRBD2. With V trimmed by 1 base and J by 0 bases, 3 bases remained unmatched. CDR3 length equals 16 residues. Germline V CDR1 and CDR2: SGHRS, YFSETQ. The CDR3 here is CASSLSGGISYNEQFF. In DNA, the CDR3 is TGCGCCAGCAGCTTGAGCGGGGGTATCTCCTACAATGAGCAGTTCTTC.

Note on this clone: Other nucleotide sequences from this sample produce the same CDR3. V is TRBV28 and J is TRBJ2-7; 7 bases line up with TRBD1. The CDR3 runs to 14 residues. Trimming removed 3 bases from V and 2 bases from J; junction bases left unmatched: 4. Looked up from germline, CDR1 is MDHEN and CDR2 is SYDVKM. The CDR3 DNA sequence: TGTGCCAGCAGTTTTCCGGGACAGACCTACGAGCAGTACTTC. It encodes CASSFPGQTYEQYF. The full variable domain, in which reference TRBV28 and TRBJ2-7 provide the parts outside the CDR3, is DVKVTQSSRYLVKRTGEKVFLECVQDMDHENMFWYRQDPGLGLRLIYFSYDVKMKEKGDIPEGYSVSREKKERFSLILESASTNQTSMYLCASSFPGQTYEQYFGPGTRLTVT.

J is TRBJ1-3 and V is TRBV5-4; 7 positions agree with TRBD1. Per germline, CDR1 SGHNT and CDR2 YYREEE (reference sequence). Unmatched junction bases numbered 4, after V lost 4 bases and J lost 0 bases. The CDR3 is 15 residues long. The CDR3 DNA is TGTGCCAGCAGCACCCGGACAGGCTCTGGAAACACCATATATTTT. Protein product: CASSTRTGSGNTIYF.

The chain has TRBV23-1 and TRBJ2-4; TRBD1 might be the D (5 bases). TRBV23-1 belongs to the ORF category, with a function that is uncertain. The CDR3 is 17 residues long. V lost 0 bases and J lost 5, with 17 bases in between. CDR3 amino acids: CASSQSGQPSEENIQYF. CDR3 DNA: TGCGCCAGCAGTCAATCGGGGCAGCCAAGTGAGGAAAACATTCAGTACTTC.

This rearrangement joins TRBV5-1 to TRBJ1-4, with no clear D. Trimming stripped 4 bases from V and 4 bases from J, with 14 bases between. This CDR3 comprises 15 residues. In germline, CDR1 is SGHRS, CDR2 YFSETQ. CDR3 residues: CASSPGVEGNEKLFF. The CDR3 nucleotides are TGCGCCAGCAGCCCGGGAGTGGAGGGTAATGAAAAACTGTTTTTT. Filled out from reference TRBV5-1 and TRBJ1-4, the complete variable domain reads KAGVTQTPRYLIKTRGQQVTLSCSPISGHRSVSWYQQTPGQGLQFLFEYFSETQRNKGNFPGRFSGRQFSNSRSEMNVSTLELGDSALYLCASSPGVEGNEKLFFGSGTQLSVL.

The rearrangement uses TRBV7-9 and TRBJ1-4, with D unresolved. The CDR3 is made up of 11 amino acids. Germline values: CDR1 SEHNR, CDR2 FQNEAQ (reference sequence). The ends were cut back, 5 bases at V and 8 bases at J, with 6 bases in the middle. The CDR3 loop is CASSTTEKLFF. CDR3 DNA sequence: TGTGCCAGCAGCACGACCGAAAAACTGTTTTTT.

V is TRBV2 and J is TRBJ2-3; D is ambiguous. This CDR3 has 13 amino acids. From germline, CDR1 is SNHLY and CDR2 FYNNEI. V dropped 4 bases and J dropped 4 bases, with 9 bases sitting between them. CDR3 sequence: CASSGNAPDTQYF. CDR3 bases: TGTGCCAGCAGTGGGAATGCGCCAGATACGCAGTATTTT. Looking up the rest from reference TRBV2 and TRBJ2-3 gives the full variable domain: EPEVTQTPSHQVTQMGQEVILRCVPISNHLYFYWYRQILGQKVEFLVSFYNNEISEKSEIFDDQFSVERPDGSNFTLKIRSTKLEDSAMYFCASSGNAPDTQYFGPGTRLTVL.